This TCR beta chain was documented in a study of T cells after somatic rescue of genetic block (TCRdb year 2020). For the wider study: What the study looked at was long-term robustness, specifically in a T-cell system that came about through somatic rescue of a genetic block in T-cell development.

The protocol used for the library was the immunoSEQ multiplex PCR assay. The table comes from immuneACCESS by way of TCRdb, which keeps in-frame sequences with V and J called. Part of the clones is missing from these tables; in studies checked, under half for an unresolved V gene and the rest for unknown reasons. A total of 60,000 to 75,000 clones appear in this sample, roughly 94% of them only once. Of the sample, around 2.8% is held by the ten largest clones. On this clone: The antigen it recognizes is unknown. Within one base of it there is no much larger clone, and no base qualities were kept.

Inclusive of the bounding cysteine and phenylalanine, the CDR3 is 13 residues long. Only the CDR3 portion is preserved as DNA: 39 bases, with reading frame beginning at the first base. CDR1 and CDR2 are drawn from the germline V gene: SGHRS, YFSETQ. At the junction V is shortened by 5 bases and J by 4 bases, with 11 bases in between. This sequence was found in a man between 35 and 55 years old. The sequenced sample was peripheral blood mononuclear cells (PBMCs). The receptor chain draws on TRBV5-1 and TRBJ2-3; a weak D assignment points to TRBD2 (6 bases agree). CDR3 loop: CASRWDSPDTQYF. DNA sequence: TGCGCCAGCAGATGGGACTCCCCAGATACGCAGTATTTT.